This T cell receptor (beta chain) was observed in a study of CXCR3 chemokines and chemotherapy response in bladder cancer. The CDR3 loop spans 16 amino acids. Trimming took 4 bases from V and 5 from J; bases not matched to a gene: 8. CDR1 is KGHDR, CDR2 SFDVKD, per germline. Each CDR3 protein is one row after TCRdb ran MiXCR on the PCR reads. This table holds under 3,500 distinct CDR3 sequences, about 25% found once. The sample holds many counts of this clonotype. This clonotype was sampled from a human donor with bladder cancer that did not respond to neoadjuvant chemotherapy. The chain combines TRBV24-1 with TRBJ2-3; TRBD1 agrees at 10 bases. Sampling was performed from a patient whose treatment included neoadjuvant chemotherapy. The CDR3: CATSEGRQGAKDTQYF. The CDR3 nucleotides are TGTGCCACCAGTGAAGGTAGACAGGGGGCTAAAGATACGCAGTATTTT.